This paragraph covers one T cell receptor beta chain sequence. This record belongs to a study of T cells in tumors after PD-1 blockade. Study at large: Treatment was either pembrolizumab 200 mg every 3 weeks or cemiplimab 350 mg every 2 weeks. During anti-PD-1 treatment, some patients continued daily vismodegib 150 mg. On average, peripheral blood gave roughly 110,000 TCR templates and 35,000 to 40,000 unique clonotypes.

Germline V lookup: CDR1 SEHNR, CDR2 FQNEAQ (reference sequence). V lost 4 bases, J lost 4 bases, and 10 bases lay in between. The CDR3 length is 14 residues. Tumor or blood genomic DNA was sequenced, with inputs of about 616 ng to 6,004 ng. Data came from immunoSEQ multiplex PCR; TCRdb stores just in-frame clones and leaves some out. The table has around 45,000 clones, more than 70% seen once. The input for sequencing was PBMCs, taken before anti-PD-1 treatment. The genes are TRBV7-9 and TRBJ2-2; no clear D. The source is a human donor with basal cell carcinoma. This chain's CDR3 is CASSSSTRTGELFF. The CDR3 DNA reads as TGTGCCAGCAGCTCCTCGACCCGCACCGGGGAGCTGTTTTTT. Together with reference TRBV7-9 and TRBJ2-2, the CDR3 gives the full variable domain: DTGVSQNPRHKITKRGQNVTFRCDPISEHNRLYWYRQTLGQGPEFLTYFQNEAQLEKSRLLSDRFSAERPKGSFSTLEIQRTEQGDSAMYLCASSSSTRTGELFFGEGSRLTVL.